The sequence of this T cell receptor beta chain was determined in a study of human T cells and chemical hapten exposure. The wider study: Patients, predominantly female, presented with alopecia areata, totalis or universalis.

Broader study findings: Among expanded TCRs, significantly more large CDR3 similarity clusters formed than among controls. TCRs exceeding 1 in 1000 frequency stayed unchanged with DPC sensitization.

With respect to this clonotype: The antigen remains unidentified.

The time point denotes: patch test 3, about 24 weeks after DPC sensitization. Treatment here: therapeutic diphenylcyclopropenone sensitization with weekly scalp DPC. Original analysis: Approximately 100,000 TCRs per sample was the median, with a range of roughly 23,224 to 750,000. TCRdb re-called the RACE reads with MiXCR, one entry per CDR3 protein. The V and J calls were determined by TCRdb, not by the authors. Of about 84,000 distinct CDR3 sequences in the sample, about 10% were seen once. The V gene's germline CDR1 is MNHNY and CDR2 SVGAGI (reference sequence). The CDR3 covers 15 residues. Trimming removed 3 bases from V and 5 bases from J, with 13 bases in between.

This material consisted of whole blood, taken in connection with sensitization to the hapten diphenylcyclopropenone (DPC). The TCR was taken from a woman in her forties or fifties with alopecia areata. Some clones in this sample may be carry-over from other donors' samples. This chain joins TRBV6-6 and TRBJ1-4; D unresolved. This CDR3 reads CASSYRGSGNEKLFF. DNA of the CDR3: TGTGCCAGCAGTTATCGGGGATCGGGGAATGAAAAACTGTTTTTT.